This T cell receptor beta chain was observed in a study of T-cell reconstitution after alpha-beta-depleted transplantation in children. Germline values: CDR1 SQVTM, CDR2 ANQGSEA. CDR3 length: 13 amino acids. Overall study results and limits: Roughly two months post-transplant, alpha-beta T cells reportedly originated from several hundred graft clones that had expanded.

Regarding this clonotype: As yet, its antigen is unknown.

Construction of the TCRbeta library involved unique molecular identifiers. TCRdb re-analysed the PCR reads in MiXCR, keeping a single row per CDR3 protein. Here the sample spans about 440,000 distinct CDR3 sequences, roughly 43% being singletons. The V and J genes are TRBV29-1 and TRBJ1-2; maybe TRBD1 (5 bases). Here the sequenced sample was PBMCs, taken before TCRalphabeta/CD19-depleted stem cell transplant. This TCR came from a girl aged 2-10 years with aplastic anemia, due to receive a stem cell transplant. The CDR3 protein is CLADSSLSDGYTF. DNA of the CDR3: TGCTTAGCAGACAGTTCCCTATCGGATGGCTACACCTTC. Looking up the rest from reference TRBV29-1 and TRBJ1-2 gives the full variable domain: SAVISQKPSRDICQRGTSLTIQCQVDSQVTMMFWYRQQPGQSLTLIATANQGSEATYESGFVIDKFPISRPNLTFSTLTVSNMSPEDSSIYLCLADSSLSDGYTFGSGTRLTVV.